The clone carrying this TCR beta chain was counted between two and nine times. These data belong to a study of blood T cells in healthy people across ages. Drawn from each donor were 8.5 to 10 milliliters of peripheral blood. The second PCR ran about 7 to 12 cycles with a sample-barcoded 5' primer and J-beta primers. In TCRdb, the 5' RACE reads were re-called with MiXCR into one record per CDR3 protein. Of over a million distinct CDR3 sequences in the sample, approximately 42% were seen once. This CDR3 has 14 amino acids. CDR1 and CDR2 (germline): MNHEY, SMNVEV (reference sequence). V dropped 7 bases and J dropped 2 bases, with 13 bases sitting between them.

The specimen was blood. This TCR derives from a woman aged 18-30 years in good health. The V and J genes are TRBV27 and TRBJ2-3; D tentatively fits TRBD1 or TRBD2 (5 bases each). The CDR3 DNA sequence: TGTGCCAGCAAGACGGGACGCAACACAGATACGCAGTATTTT. Translation gives CASKTGRNTDTQYF.